Below are 27 T cell receptor beta chains sequenced from a single sample in a study of blood T cells in healthy people across ages. A J-beta primer mix and a sample-barcoded 5' primer were used in a second PCR of about 6 to 12 cycles. TCRdb passed the 5' RACE reads through MiXCR, listing each CDR3 protein once. This sample yields 550,000 to 750,000 distinct CDR3 sequences, of which under 25% are seen a single time; 3% to 4.5% belongs to the top ten. Sequenced sample: blood. The receptors derive from a man aged 70-80 years in good health.

This clonotype was counted at least ten times. The chain employs TRBV10-3 and TRBJ2-7; possible D gene TRBD2, 5 bases. The CDR3 extends over 14 amino acids. Trimming removed 3 bases from V and 7 bases from J, with 16 bases in between. Germline V gene lookup returns CDR1 ENHRY and CDR2 SYGVKD. The CDR3 sequence is CAISDTSGFGEQYF. The CDR3 nucleotides read TGTGCCATCAGTGATACTAGTGGTTTCGGGGAGCAGTACTTC.

The chain has TRBV18 and TRBJ2-5; D is uncertain. This CDR3 is 14 amino acids long. V shed 3 bases and J shed 4 bases, with 12 bases lying between them. CDR1 and CDR2 from the germline V gene are KGHSH and LQKENI. CDR3 DNA: TGTGCCAGCTCACCCCTGGCGGCAGGAGAGACCCAGTACTTC. Encoded protein: CASSPLAAGETQYF.

The CDR3 DNA sequence: TGCAGTGCTAGGGCTAGCGGGAGAGACTACGAGCAGTACTTC. Protein product: CSARASGRDYEQYF. The chain joins TRBV20-1 to TRBJ2-1, with TRBD2 matching 10 bases. The end of the DNA is better explained by TRBJ2-7, so the J call may be wrong. The CDR3 loop spans 14 amino acids. The germline CDR1 and CDR2 sequences are DFQATT and SNEGSKA (reference sequence).

This clonotype was seen a few times. The rearrangement uses TRBV5-1 and TRBJ1-2; 7 bases align to TRBD1. Germline-derived CDR1 and CDR2 are SGHRS and YFSETQ. The CDR3 loop spans 14 amino acids. V gave up 0 bases and J gave up 8 bases; unmatched junction bases: 7. For the CDR3, the DNA is TGCGCCAGCAGCTTGGAGACAGGGCTCCAAGGCTACACCTTC. It translates to CASSLETGLQGYTF.

This clonotype came up many times. The chain links TRBV3-1 to TRBJ2-5; a possible D gene is TRBD2 (6 bases). V lost 3 bases and J 4 bases, leaving 9 bases between the germline ends. Germline V CDR1 and CDR2: LGHDT, YNNKEL (reference sequence). The CDR3 loop spans 13 amino acids. CDR3 sequence (DNA): TGTGCCAGCAGCCATGAGGGAGGAGAGACCCAGTACTTC. Encoded protein: CASSHEGGETQYF.

This clonotype was found a few times. This chain connects TRBV12-3 or TRBV12-4 to TRBJ2-7; 7 bases map to TRBD1. V trimming: 3 bases; J trimming: 5 bases; junction bases outside the gene matches: 7. The CDR3 is 14 residues long. The CDR3 region is CASSFRQGKDEQYF. In DNA form, the CDR3 reads TGTGCCAGCAGTTTCAGACAGGGAAAAGACGAGCAGTACTTC.

To note about this clonotype: One end of the junction fails to match germline, which may point to a read error. The rearrangement joins TRBV2 to TRBJ2-3; TRBD1 matches 9 bases. Germline assignment: CDR1 SNHLY and CDR2 FYNNEI. The CDR3 extends over 16 amino acids. CDR3 nucleotide sequence: TGTGCCAGCAGAAACAGGGGGCTATTAAGCACAGATGCGCAGTATTTT. Its translation: CASRNRGLLSTDAQYF.

Here the CDR3 reads CASSSHGDEAFF. In DNA, the CDR3 is TGTGCCAGCAGCTCCCATGGGGATGAAGCTTTCTTT. The chain employs TRBV5-5 and TRBJ1-1, with D hard to call. Germline assignment: CDR1 SGHKS and CDR2 YYEKEE (reference sequence). The CDR3 is made up of 12 amino acids. V shed 3 bases and J shed 7 bases, with 10 bases lying between them.

The rearrangement uses TRBV5-6 and TRBJ2-6; D unresolved. The CDR3 has 15 residues. Germline V gene sequence: CDR1 SGHDT, CDR2 YYEEEE. The ends were cut back, 3 bases at V and 4 bases at J, with 11 bases in the middle. CDR3 loop: CASSSQDHGANVLTF. In DNA form, the CDR3 reads TGTGCCAGCAGCTCCCAGGATCACGGGGCCAACGTCCTGACTTTC.

The CDR3 DNA reads TGTGCCATCAGTGAGTCCCAGGGAAGGAACATTCAGTACTTC. Translating it yields CAISESQGRNIQYF. J is TRBJ2-4 and V is TRBV10-3; D might be TRBD1 (5 bases). Germline V gene data show CDR1 as ENHRY and CDR2 as SYGVKD. This CDR3 has 14 residues. Trimming left V 0 bases short and J 7 bases short, with 10 bases between.

This clonotype was seen once. The V call is TRBV20-1, the J call TRBJ2-2; tentative D call: TRBD2 (6 bases). The V and J ends lost 3 bases and 4 bases respectively, with 9 bases between them. The CDR3 has 13 residues. Per the germline V gene, CDR1 is DFQATT and CDR2 is SNEGSKA (reference sequence). The CDR3 loop reads CSASGSSTGELFF. CDR3 bases: TGCAGTGCTAGCGGGAGTAGCACCGGGGAGCTGTTTTTT.

This clonotype was recorded a few times. The chain recombines TRBV27 with TRBJ2-7, with D possibly matching TRBD2 (6 bases). Germline-derived CDR1 and CDR2 are MNHEY and SMNVEV (reference sequence). The CDR3 is 13 amino acids. The V end lost 6 bases, the J end lost 4 bases, and 13 bases lay between the germline ends. The CDR3 is CASRWDSLYEQYF. The CDR3 DNA is TGTGCCAGCAGGTGGGACTCGCTATACGAGCAGTACTTC.

This clonotype appeared a few times. This chain links TRBV20-1 with TRBJ1-1, with a possible D match to TRBD1 (5 bases). The CDR3 has 13 residues. The germline V gene encodes CDR1 DFQATT and CDR2 SNEGSKA (reference sequence). Trimming stripped 8 bases from V and 2 bases from J, with 15 bases between. The DNA of the CDR3 is TGCAGTCCTTGGGCGGGGACCAACACTGAAGCTTTCTTT. Translated, it gives CSPWAGTNTEAFF.

This clonotype showed up just a few times. The J gene is TRBJ2-7, the V gene TRBV5-1, with D possibly TRBD2 on 5 matching bases. CDR1 and CDR2 (germline): SGHRS, YFSETQ. The CDR3 has 15 residues. Trimming left V 3 bases short and J 0 bases short, with 13 bases between. The CDR3 region is CASSSDGVSSYEQYF. The CDR3 nucleotides are TGCGCCAGCAGCTCGGACGGGGTTAGCTCCTACGAGCAGTACTTC.

This clonotype was observed a handful of times. The chain uses TRBV3-1 and TRBJ2-5, with D possibly matching TRBD2 (5 bases). The last part of the DNA fits TRBJ2-1 better; the J call may be wrong. Germline CDR1 reads LGHDT; CDR2 reads YNNKEL (reference sequence). CDR3 size: 12 residues. CDR3 DNA sequence: TGTGCCAGCAGCCAAGCTAGCCATGAGCAGTTCTTC. Amino acid sequence: CASSQASHEQFF.

This clonotype was counted many times. The gene calls are TRBV6-6 and TRBJ1-4; 10 bases are a match to TRBD1. This CDR3 has 16 amino acids. V trimming: 6 bases; J trimming: 7 bases; junction bases outside the gene matches: 11. Germline V gene lookup returns CDR1 MNHNY and CDR2 SVGAGI (reference sequence). The CDR3 is CASRRTGTGEGEKLFF. For the CDR3, the DNA is TGTGCCAGCAGAAGGACAGGGACAGGGGAAGGTGAAAAACTGTTTTTT.

CDR3 residues: CASSPRESWGYEQYF. The CDR3 coding sequence is TGTGCCAGCAGCCCCCGAGAGAGTTGGGGCTACGAGCAGTACTTC. The genes are TRBV9 and TRBJ2-5; D call uncertain. The J call may be incorrect, as the DNA end agrees better with TRBJ2-7. CDR3 length: 15 amino acids. From germline, CDR1 is SGDLS and CDR2 YYNGEE.

This clonotype was seen a handful of times. The V gene is TRBV20-1, the J gene TRBJ2-4; D not certain. Trimming pared 1 base from V and 8 bases from J, leaving 6 bases between. Per the germline V gene, CDR1 is DFQATT and CDR2 is SNEGSKA (reference sequence). The CDR3 spans 11 residues. The CDR3 DNA sequence: TGCAGTGCTAGAGCCCAGGACATTCAGTACTTC. This encodes CSARAQDIQYF.

The rearrangement links TRBV20-1 to TRBJ2-7; D not certain. The germline V gene has CDR1 DFQATT and CDR2 SNEGSKA (reference sequence). V was trimmed by 4 bases and J by 6 bases, leaving 13 bases between them. The CDR3 has 12 amino acids. CDR3 DNA sequence: TGCAGTGCTACCACACGGACCGTCGAGCAGTACTTC. Its protein product is CSATTRTVEQYF.

The chain recombines TRBV4-3 with TRBJ1-3; D unclear. Trimming took off 2 bases at V and 4 bases at J, with 15 bases between the two ends. This CDR3 is built from 16 residues. The germline V gene encodes CDR1 LGHNA and CDR2 YSLEER. CDR3 protein: CASSQKEMGSGNTIYF. In DNA, the CDR3 is TGCGCCAGCAGCCAAAAAGAAATGGGGTCCGGAAACACCATATATTTT.

In this sample, this clonotype turned up a few times. The rearrangement joins TRBV28 to TRBJ2-7, with a weak D call TRBD1 (5 bases). V was trimmed by 7 bases and J by 5 bases, leaving 9 bases between them. CDR1 MDHEN and CDR2 SYDVKM come from the germline V gene. This CDR3 contains 11 residues. CDR3 amino acids: CASTAGNEQYF. The CDR3 region has the DNA TGTGCCAGCACGGCAGGGAACGAGCAGTACTTC.

The chain recombines TRBV28 with TRBJ2-2; 11 nucleotides align to TRBD2. The CDR3 runs to 17 residues. Germline CDR1 reads MDHEN; CDR2 reads SYDVKM. The ends lost 4 bases at V and 3 bases at J; junction bases unmatched: 7. The CDR3 DNA is TGTGCCAGCAGTTCCCGTAGCGGGAGGGCCGACACCGGGGAGCTGTTTTTT. Protein product: CASSSRSGRADTGELFF.

This clonotype was detected only a few times. The rearrangement links TRBV18 to TRBJ2-4; 7 positions match TRBD2. The junction had 11 bases not matched to a gene; V was cut back by 3 bases and J by 9 bases. The CDR3 totals 15 residues. The germline gives CDR1 KGHSH, CDR2 LQKENI. CDR3 nucleotide sequence: TGTGCCAGCTCACCGAGTTCGGCGGGAGATGCCATTCAGTACTTC. Its protein product is CASSPSSAGDAIQYF.

The V and J genes are TRBV6-5 and TRBJ2-1; D is perhaps TRBD1 (5 bases). The better agreement between TRBJ2-7 and the DNA end casts doubt on the J call. Germline V CDR1 and CDR2: MNHEY, SVGAGI. This CDR3 has 13 residues. CDR3 protein: CASSSRVYDEQYF. CDR3 in DNA: TGTGCCAGCAGTAGCAGGGTTTACGACGAGCAGTACTTC.

In its sample, this clonotype was seen a few times. CDR3 residues: CASSKDPWNLNYGYTF. In DNA, the CDR3 is TGTGCCAGCAGCAAAGACCCCTGGAATCTTAACTATGGCTACACCTTC. V gene TRBV21-1 combines with J gene TRBJ1-2; the table's D call, TRBD1, was not checked against the DNA. TRBV21-1 is assigned pseudogene status. The CDR3 spans 16 residues.

In its sample, this clonotype was seen many times. V usage is TRBV20-1 and J usage is TRBJ2-3, with D maybe TRBD1 (7 bases). V lost 0 bases and J lost 6, with 13 bases in between. The CDR3 is made up of 14 amino acids. Germline CDR1 is DFQATT and CDR2 is SNEGSKA (reference sequence). CDR3 protein: CSARDSRGVDTQYF. The CDR3 DNA reads TGCAGTGCTAGAGATAGCAGGGGGGTGGATACGCAGTATTTT.

This clonotype was observed a few times. The chain recombines TRBV3-1 with TRBJ1-1; 12 bases are a match to TRBD1. The junction had 4 bases not matched to a gene; V was cut back by 5 bases and J by 6 bases. The CDR3 loop spans 14 amino acids. The germline V gene has CDR1 LGHDT and CDR2 YNNKEL (reference sequence). The CDR3 region is CASSMGQGAAEAFF. The CDR3 DNA sequence: TGTGCCAGCAGCATGGGACAGGGGGCGGCTGAAGCTTTCTTT.